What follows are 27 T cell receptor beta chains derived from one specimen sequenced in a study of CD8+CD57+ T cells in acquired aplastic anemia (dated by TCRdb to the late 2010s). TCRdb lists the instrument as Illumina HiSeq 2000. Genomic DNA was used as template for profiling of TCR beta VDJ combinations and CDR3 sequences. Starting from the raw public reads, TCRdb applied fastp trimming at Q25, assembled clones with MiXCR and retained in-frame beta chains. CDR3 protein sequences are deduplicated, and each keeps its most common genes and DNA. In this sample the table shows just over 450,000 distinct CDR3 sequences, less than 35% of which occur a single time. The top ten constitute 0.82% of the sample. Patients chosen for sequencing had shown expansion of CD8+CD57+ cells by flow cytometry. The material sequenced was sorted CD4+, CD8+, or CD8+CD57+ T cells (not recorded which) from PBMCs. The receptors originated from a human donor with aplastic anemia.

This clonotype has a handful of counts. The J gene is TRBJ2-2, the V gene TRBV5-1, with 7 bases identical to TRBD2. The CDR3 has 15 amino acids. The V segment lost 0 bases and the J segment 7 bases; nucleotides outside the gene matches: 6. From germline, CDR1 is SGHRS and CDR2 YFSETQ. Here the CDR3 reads CASSLDGGSFGELFF. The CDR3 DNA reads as TGCGCCAGCAGCTTGGATGGCGGGAGCTTCGGGGAGCTGTTTTTT.

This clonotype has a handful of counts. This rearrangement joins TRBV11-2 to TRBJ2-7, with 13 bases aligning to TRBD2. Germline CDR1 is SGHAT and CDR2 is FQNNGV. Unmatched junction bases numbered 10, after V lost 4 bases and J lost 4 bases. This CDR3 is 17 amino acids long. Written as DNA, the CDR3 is TGTGCCAGCAGCTCAACCGGGACTAGCGGGACCGTTTACGAGCAGTACTTC. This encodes CASSSTGTSGTVYEQYF.

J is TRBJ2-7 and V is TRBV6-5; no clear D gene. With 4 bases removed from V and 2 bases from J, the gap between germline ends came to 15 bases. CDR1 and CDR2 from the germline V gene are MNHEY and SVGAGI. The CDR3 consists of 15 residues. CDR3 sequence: CASSSRSGSPYEQYF. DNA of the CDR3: TGTGCCAGCAGTTCCCGGTCGGGTTCTCCCTACGAGCAGTACTTC.

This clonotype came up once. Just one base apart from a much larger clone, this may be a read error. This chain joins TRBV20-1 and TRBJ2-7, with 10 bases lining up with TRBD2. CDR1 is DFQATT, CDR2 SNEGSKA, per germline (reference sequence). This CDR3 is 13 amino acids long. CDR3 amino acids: CSAPPSGSNEQHF. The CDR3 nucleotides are TGCAGTGCTCCTCCTAGCGGGAGTAACGAGCAGCACTTC.

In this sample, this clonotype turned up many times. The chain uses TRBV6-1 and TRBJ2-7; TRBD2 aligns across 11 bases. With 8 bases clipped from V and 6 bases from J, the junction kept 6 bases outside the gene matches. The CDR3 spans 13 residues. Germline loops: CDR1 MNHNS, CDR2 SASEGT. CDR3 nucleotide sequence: TGTGCCAGCCTTAGCGGGGGGGTTGTCGAGCAGTACTTC. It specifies CASLSGGVVEQYF.

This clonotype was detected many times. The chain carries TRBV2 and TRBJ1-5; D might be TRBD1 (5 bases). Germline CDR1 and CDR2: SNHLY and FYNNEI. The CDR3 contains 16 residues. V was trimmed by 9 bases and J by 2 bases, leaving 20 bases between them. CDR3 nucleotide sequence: TGTGCCAGTCTTAGCTCGCCTCAGGGCGGCAATCAGCCCCAGCATTTT. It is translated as CASLSSPQGGNQPQHF.

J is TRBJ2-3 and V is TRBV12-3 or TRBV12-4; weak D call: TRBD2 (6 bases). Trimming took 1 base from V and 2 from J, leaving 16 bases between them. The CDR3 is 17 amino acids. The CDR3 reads CASSLVVWAGPTDTQYF. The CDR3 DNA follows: TGTGCCAGCAGTTTAGTTGTCTGGGCGGGGCCCACAGATACGCAGTATTTT.

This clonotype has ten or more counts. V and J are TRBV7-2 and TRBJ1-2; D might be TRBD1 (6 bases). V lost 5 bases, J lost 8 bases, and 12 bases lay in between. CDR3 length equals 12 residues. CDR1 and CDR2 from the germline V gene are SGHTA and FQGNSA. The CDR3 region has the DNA TGTGCCAGCAGCCATAGACAGGTCGGCTACACCTTC. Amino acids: CASSHRQVGYTF.

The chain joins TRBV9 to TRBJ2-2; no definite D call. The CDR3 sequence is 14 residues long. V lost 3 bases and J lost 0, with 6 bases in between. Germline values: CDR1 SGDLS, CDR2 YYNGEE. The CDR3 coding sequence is TGTGCCAGCAGCGCTCCTACGAACACCGGGGAGCTGTTTTTT. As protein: CASSAPTNTGELFF. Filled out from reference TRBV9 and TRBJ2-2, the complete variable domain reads DSGVTQTPKHLITATGQRVTLRCSPRSGDLSVYWYQQSLDQGLQFLIQYYNGEERAKGNILERFSAQQFPDLHSELNLSSLELGDSALYFCASSAPTNTGELFFGEGSRLTVL.

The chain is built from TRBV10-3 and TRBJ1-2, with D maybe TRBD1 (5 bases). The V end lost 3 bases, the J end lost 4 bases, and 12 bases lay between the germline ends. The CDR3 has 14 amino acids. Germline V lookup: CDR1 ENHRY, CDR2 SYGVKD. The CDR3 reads CAISEAGQTYGYTF. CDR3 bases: TGTGCCATCAGTGAAGCAGGGCAGACCTATGGCTACACCTTC.

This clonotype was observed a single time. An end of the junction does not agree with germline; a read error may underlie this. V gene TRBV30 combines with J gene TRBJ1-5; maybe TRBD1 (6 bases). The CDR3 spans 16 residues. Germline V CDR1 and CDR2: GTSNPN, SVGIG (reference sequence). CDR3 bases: TGTGCCTGGAGTGTCTCAGGCAGGGGAAGCAATCAGCCCCGGCATTTT. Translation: CAWSVSGRGSNQPRHF.

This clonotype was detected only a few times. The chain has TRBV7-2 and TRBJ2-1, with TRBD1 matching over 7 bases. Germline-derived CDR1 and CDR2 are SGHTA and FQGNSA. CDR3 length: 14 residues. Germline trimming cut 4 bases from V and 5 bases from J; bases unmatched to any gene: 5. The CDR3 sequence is CASSSRQGHNEQFF. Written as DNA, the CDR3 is TGTGCCAGCAGCTCCCGACAGGGCCACAATGAGCAGTTCTTC.

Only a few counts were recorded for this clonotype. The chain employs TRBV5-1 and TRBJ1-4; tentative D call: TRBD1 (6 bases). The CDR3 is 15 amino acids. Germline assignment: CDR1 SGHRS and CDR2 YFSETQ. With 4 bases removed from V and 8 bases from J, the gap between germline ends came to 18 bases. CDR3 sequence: CASSVERGPGEKLFF. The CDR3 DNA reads TGCGCCAGCAGCGTCGAACGGGGGCCAGGGGAAAAACTGTTTTTT. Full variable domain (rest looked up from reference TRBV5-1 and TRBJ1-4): KAGVTQTPRYLIKTRGQQVTLSCSPISGHRSVSWYQQTPGQGLQFLFEYFSETQRNKGNFPGRFSGRQFSNSRSEMNVSTLELGDSALYLCASSVERGPGEKLFFGSGTQLSVL.

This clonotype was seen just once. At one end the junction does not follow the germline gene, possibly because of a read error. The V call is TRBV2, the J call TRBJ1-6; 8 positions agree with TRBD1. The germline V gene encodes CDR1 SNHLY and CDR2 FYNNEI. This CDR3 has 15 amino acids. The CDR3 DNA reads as TGCGCCAGCAGCGGGGACAGGCTAATCCGCCCACCCCTCCACTTT. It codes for CASSGDRLIRPPLHF.

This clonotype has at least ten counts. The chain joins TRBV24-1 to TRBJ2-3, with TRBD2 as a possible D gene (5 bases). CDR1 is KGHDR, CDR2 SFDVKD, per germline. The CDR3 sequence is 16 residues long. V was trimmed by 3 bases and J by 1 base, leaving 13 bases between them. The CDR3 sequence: CATSDPRGPGTDTQYF. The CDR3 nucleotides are TGTGCCACCAGTGATCCCCGCGGGCCCGGCACAGATACGCAGTATTTT.

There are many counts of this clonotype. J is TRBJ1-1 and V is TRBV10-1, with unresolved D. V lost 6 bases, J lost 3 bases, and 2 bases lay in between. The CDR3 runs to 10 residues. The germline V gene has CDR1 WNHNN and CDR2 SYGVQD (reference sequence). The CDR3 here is CASRYTEAFF. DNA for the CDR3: TGCGCCAGCAGGTACACTGAAGCTTTCTTT.

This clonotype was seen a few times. CDR3 loop: CAWSASKDSPLHF. CDR3 nucleotide sequence: TGTGCCTGGAGTGCCTCAAAGGATTCACCCCTCCACTTT. The chain employs TRBV30 and TRBJ1-6, with unresolved D. The CDR3 spans 13 residues. Germline CDR1 and CDR2: GTSNPN and SVGIG (reference sequence). The V gene lost 1 base and the J gene lost 8 bases, with 9 bases spanning the gap.

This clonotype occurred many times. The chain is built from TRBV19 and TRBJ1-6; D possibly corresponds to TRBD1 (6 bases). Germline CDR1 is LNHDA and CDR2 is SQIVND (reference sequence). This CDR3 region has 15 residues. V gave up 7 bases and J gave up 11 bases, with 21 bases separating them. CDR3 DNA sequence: TGTGCCAGTAAAAATTACAGGGCTGGGGTAACACCCCTCCACTTT. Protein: CASKNYRAGVTPLHF.

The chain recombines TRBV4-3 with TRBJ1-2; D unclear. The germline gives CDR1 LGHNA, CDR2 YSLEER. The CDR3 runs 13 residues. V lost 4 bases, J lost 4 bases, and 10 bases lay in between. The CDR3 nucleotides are TGCGCCAGCAGCCGAGAAATCTTCTATGGCTACACCTTC. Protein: CASSREIFYGYTF.

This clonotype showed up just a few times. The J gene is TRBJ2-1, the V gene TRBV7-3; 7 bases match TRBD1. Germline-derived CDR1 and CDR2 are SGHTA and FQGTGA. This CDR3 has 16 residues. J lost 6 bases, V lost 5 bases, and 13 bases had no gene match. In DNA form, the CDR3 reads TGTGCCAGCAGCCAAGGGGGCCCGGCTAGTCGCAATGAGCAGTTCTTC. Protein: CASSQGGPASRNEQFF.

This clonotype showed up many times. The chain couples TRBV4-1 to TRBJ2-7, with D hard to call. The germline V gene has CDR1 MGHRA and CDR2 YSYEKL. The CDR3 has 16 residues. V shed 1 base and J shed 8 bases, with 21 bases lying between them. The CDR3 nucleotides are TGCGCCAGCAGCCAAGTCGACACGACACTCGGTCTACAGCAGTACTTC. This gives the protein CASSQVDTTLGLQQYF.

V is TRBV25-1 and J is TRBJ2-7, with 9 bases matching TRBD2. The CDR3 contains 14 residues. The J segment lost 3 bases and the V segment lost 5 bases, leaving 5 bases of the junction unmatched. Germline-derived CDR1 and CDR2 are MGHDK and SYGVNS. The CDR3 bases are TGTGCCAGCAGTCTTAGCGGGAGTGGCTACGAGCAGTACTTC. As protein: CASSLSGSGYEQYF.

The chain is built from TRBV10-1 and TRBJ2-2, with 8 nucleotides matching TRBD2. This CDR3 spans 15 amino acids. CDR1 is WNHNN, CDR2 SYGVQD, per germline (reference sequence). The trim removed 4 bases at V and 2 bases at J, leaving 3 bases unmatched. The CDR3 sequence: CASSVAGLNTGELFF. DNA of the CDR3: TGCGCCAGCAGTGTAGCGGGACTCAACACCGGGGAGCTGTTTTTT.

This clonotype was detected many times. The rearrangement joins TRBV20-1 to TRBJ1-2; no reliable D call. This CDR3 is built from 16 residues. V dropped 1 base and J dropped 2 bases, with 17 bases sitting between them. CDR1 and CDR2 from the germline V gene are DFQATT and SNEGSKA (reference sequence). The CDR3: CSARGSGPATNYGYTF. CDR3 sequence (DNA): TGCAGTGCTAGAGGTTCTGGTCCTGCTACCAACTATGGCTACACCTTC.

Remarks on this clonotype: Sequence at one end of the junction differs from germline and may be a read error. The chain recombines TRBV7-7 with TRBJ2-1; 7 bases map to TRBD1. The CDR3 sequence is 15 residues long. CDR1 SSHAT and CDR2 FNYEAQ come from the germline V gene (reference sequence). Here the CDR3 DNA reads TGTGCTAGCAGCCAGGGACAGCCTATTTCCAATGAGCAGTTCTTC. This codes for CASSQGQPISNEQFF.

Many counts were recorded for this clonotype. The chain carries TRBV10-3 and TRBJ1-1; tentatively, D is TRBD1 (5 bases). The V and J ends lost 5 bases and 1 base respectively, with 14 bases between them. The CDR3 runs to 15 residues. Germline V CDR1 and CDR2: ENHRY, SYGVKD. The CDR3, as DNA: TGTGCCATCAGTCCCAGGGACGGGAGGAACACTGAAGCTTTCTTT. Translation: CAISPRDGRNTEAFF.

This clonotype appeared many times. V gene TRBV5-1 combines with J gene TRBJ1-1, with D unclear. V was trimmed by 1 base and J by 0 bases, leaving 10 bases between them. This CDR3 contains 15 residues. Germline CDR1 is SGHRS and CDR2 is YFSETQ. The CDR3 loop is CASSLNTDLNTEAFF. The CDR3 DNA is TGCGCCAGCAGCTTGAACACTGACCTGAACACTGAAGCTTTCTTT.